A selection of T cell receptor beta chains follows, all from one sample in a study of shared clonotypes between healthy human individuals. Method: immunoSEQ multiplex PCR; TCRdb's copy keeps in-frame clones and lacks some. The table shows under 1 million clones, with 96% occurring only once. The sequenced sample consisted of naive CD8+ T cells sorted from blood. The receptors shown here come from a man aged 30-40 years in good health. Each CDR3 is given with its conserved first and last residue. A D gene is named only where the DNA matches it firmly. The listing skips clone size in some rows; elsewhere it reads once, few, many or a size class.

v_call	cdr3_length	d_call	j_call	clone_size	cdr3_aa	cdr3_nt
TRBV7-9	16	TRBD2	TRBJ2-2	NA	CASSSALAGVSGELFF	TGTGCCAGCAGCTCCGCCCTAGCGGGAGTATCCGGGGAGCTGTTTTTT
TRBV11-3	14	NA	TRBJ1-3	NA	CASRDGEVDNTIYF	TGTGCCAGCAGAGACGGAGAAGTTGACAACACCATATATTTT
TRBV4-3	17	TRBD2	TRBJ2-1	NA	CASSQEIASGRAGEQFF	TGCGCCAGCAGCCAAGAGATAGCTAGCGGGAGGGCCGGGGAGCAGTTCTTC
TRBV15	15	NA	TRBJ2-1	NA	CATSTERPSYNEQFF	TGTGCCACCAGCACGGAGCGGCCCTCCTACAATGAGCAGTTCTTC
TRBV19	14	TRBD1	TRBJ2-7	NA	CASSPGTGGYEQYF	TGTGCCAGTAGTCCCGGGACAGGGGGCTACGAGCAGTACTTC
TRBV7-9	14	NA	TRBJ1-5	once	CASSHGAGVQPQHF	TGTGCCAGCAGCCACGGGGCAGGGGTTCAGCCCCAGCATTTT
TRBV27	15	NA	TRBJ2-7	NA	CASSPPTKGRAEQYF	TGTGCCAGCAGTCCACCAACCAAAGGACGAGCCGAGCAGTACTTC
TRBV5-5	12	NA	TRBJ2-4	NA	CAIASSIIGQYF	TGTGCCATCGCGAGCTCCATCATCGGGCAGTACTTC
TRBV11-2	17	NA	TRBJ2-5	NA	CASSFRNFPTLEETQYF	TGTGCCAGCAGCTTTCGGAATTTCCCAACTCTGGAAGAGACCCAGTACTTC
TRBV7-2	12	NA	TRBJ2-1	NA	CASSLERQGEFF	TGTGCCAGCAGCTTAGAACGGCAGGGAGAGTTCTTC
TRBV6-5	12	NA	TRBJ2-7	NA	CASTNGGYEQYF	TGTGCCAGCACCAACGGGGGTTACGAGCAGTACTTC